Shown below are 29 T cell receptor beta chains from a single sample sequenced in a study of graft-versus-host responses after intestinal transplantation. Assay used: immunoSEQ multiplex PCR; TCRdb lists only in-frame clones, some missing. The sample comprises over 10,000 clones, approximately 84% of which are singletons, and approximately 8.6% rests with the top ten. The sample was PBMCs, taken approximately 320 days after intestinal transplant. The source is a human patient who received an intestinal transplant, so some T cells may come from the graft donor.

This sequence joins TRBV11-2 and TRBJ1-4, with 9 bases identical to TRBD1. Germline trimming cut 2 bases from V and 8 bases from J; bases unmatched to any gene: 6. Germline CDR1 is SGHAT and CDR2 is FQNNGV. This CDR3 spans 15 amino acids. As DNA, the CDR3 is TGTGCCAGCAGCTTATGGGGACAGGGTGTGGAAAAACTGTTTTTT. It yields the protein CASSLWGQGVEKLFF.

The chain recombines TRBV4-1 with TRBJ1-5; 10 nucleotides line up with TRBD1. From germline, CDR1 is MGHRA and CDR2 YSYEKL. V shed 1 base, J shed 2 bases, and the junction held 5 bases outside the gene matches. This CDR3 has 17 residues. CDR3 amino acids: CASSQAWDRGGNQPQHF. As DNA, the CDR3 is TGCGCCAGCAGCCAAGCCTGGGACAGGGGTGGCAATCAGCCCCAGCATTTT.

Worth noting for this clone: Other nucleotide sequences in the sample specify the same CDR3. V is TRBV5-4 and J is TRBJ2-1; 12 bases are a match to TRBD2. V lost 6 bases to trimming and J lost 6 bases; unmatched junction nucleotides: 4. Germline loops: CDR1 SGHNT, CDR2 YYREEE (reference sequence). The CDR3 contains 14 residues. The CDR3 protein is CASNLAGGSNEQFF. CDR3 coding DNA: TGTGCCAGCAACCTAGCGGGAGGGTCCAATGAGCAGTTCTTC.

This chain uses TRBV19 with TRBJ2-7; 9 bases agree with TRBD2. This CDR3 has 15 amino acids. The V gene's germline CDR1 is LNHDA and CDR2 SQIVND (reference sequence). The V and J ends lost 1 base and 2 bases, in that order; junction bases with no gene match: 3. The CDR3 region is CASSIALAGPYEQYF. CDR3 nucleotide sequence: TGTGCCAGTAGTATAGCACTAGCGGGCCCCTACGAGCAGTACTTC.

V usage is TRBV13 and J usage is TRBJ1-6, with 8 bases that match TRBD1. Germline values: CDR1 PRHDT, CDR2 FYEKMQ (reference sequence). The length of the CDR3 is 18 residues. V lost 3 bases and J lost 0; bases outside the gene matches: 7. The CDR3 region is CASSLKRQGSSYNSPLHF. The DNA for the CDR3 is TGTGCCAGCAGCTTGAAGCGACAGGGGAGCTCCTATAATTCACCCCTCCACTTT.

This clone appeared a single time. The chain employs TRBV18 and TRBJ2-7, with 8 bases identical to TRBD1. CDR3 length equals 14 residues. V dropped 0 bases and J dropped 3; count of bases not matched to a gene: 1. CDR1 and CDR2 (germline): KGHSH, LQKENI. Here the CDR3 reads CASSPPTGVYEQYF. CDR3 sequence (DNA): TGTGCCAGCTCACCACCGACAGGGGTCTACGAGCAGTACTTC. Drawing the rest from reference TRBV18 and TRBJ2-7, the complete variable domain is NAGVMQNPRHLVRRRGQEARLRCSPMKGHSHVYWYRQLPEEGLKFMVYLQKENIIDESGMPKERFSAEFPKEGPSILRIQQVVRGDSAAYFCASSPPTGVYEQYFGPGTRLTVT.

Here the CDR3 DNA reads TGTGCCAGCAGGAGGACAGGGACCTACGAGCAGTACTTC. It encodes CASRRTGTYEQYF. The V call is TRBV27, the J call TRBJ2-7; 8 bases fit TRBD1. CDR3 length equals 13 residues. The V and J ends lost 6 bases and 2 bases, in that order; junction bases with no gene match: 3. CDR1 is MNHEY and CDR2 is SMNVEV in the germline V gene (reference sequence).

This rearrangement joins TRBV28 to TRBJ2-7, with TRBD1 matching 10 bases. CDR1 is MDHEN, CDR2 SYDVKM, per germline. V lost 6 bases, J lost 1 base, and 12 bases stayed unmatched. This CDR3 is built from 17 residues. The CDR3 region has the DNA TGTGCCAGCAGACAACGCCGGGACAGGGGATCTTCCTACGAGCAGTACTTC. Its translation: CASRQRRDRGSSYEQYF.

In DNA form, the CDR3 reads TGTGCCAGCAGCCTCCCCAGGGGACATGGCTACACCTTC. Its translation: CASSLPRGHGYTF. V usage is TRBV7-2 and J usage is TRBJ1-2; possibly TRBD1 for D (6 bases). The CDR3 runs 13 residues. Looked up from germline, CDR1 is SGHTA and CDR2 is FQGNSA. Trimming removed 5 bases at V and 6 bases at J, with 13 bases between.

This clone has a single count. The chain couples TRBV7-2 to TRBJ2-1; D uncertain. The V end was cut by 5 bases, the J end by 0 bases, with 11 bases between. This CDR3 has 15 residues. The germline V gene encodes CDR1 SGHTA and CDR2 FQGNSA. The chain's CDR3 is CASSLSASSYNEQFF. The DNA for the CDR3 is TGTGCCAGCAGCCTGAGCGCTAGCTCCTACAATGAGCAGTTCTTC.

The chain carries TRBV10-2 and TRBJ2-4; 7 nucleotides line up with TRBD2. This CDR3 comprises 12 residues. V shed 7 bases and J 6 bases; nucleotides not matched to a gene: 3. The germline V gene has CDR1 WSHSY and CDR2 SAAADI. The chain's CDR3 is CASMGGVNIQYF. The CDR3 nucleotides read TGCGCCAGCATGGGAGGGGTAAACATTCAGTACTTC.

This clone was detected only once. This chain links TRBV9 with TRBJ1-1, with a weak D call TRBD1 (6 bases). Germline lookup yields CDR1 SGDLS and CDR2 YYNGEE. The V end was cut by 2 bases, the J end by 1 base, with 12 bases between. The CDR3 runs to 15 residues. CDR3 DNA: TGTGCCAGCAGCGTGAGGGGGAACAGGAACACTGAAGCTTTCTTT. Translation: CASSVRGNRNTEAFF.

The chain recombines TRBV2 with TRBJ2-7; 7 bases match TRBD2. The CDR3 loop spans 13 amino acids. V dropped 8 bases and J dropped 4; count of bases not matched to a gene: 8. Germline loops: CDR1 SNHLY, CDR2 FYNNEI. CDR3: CASDTAGLYEQYF. CDR3 DNA: TGTGCCAGCGATACAGCGGGGTTATACGAGCAGTACTTC.

V and J are TRBV9 and TRBJ1-1; maybe TRBD1 (5 bases). The V end was cut by 4 bases, the J end by 5 bases, with 18 bases between. CDR3 length: 15 amino acids. Germline lookup yields CDR1 SGDLS and CDR2 YYNGEE. The DNA of the CDR3 is TGTGCCAGCAGCCCCCAGGGAAGGGGAGAGACTGAAGCTTTCTTT. Protein product: CASSPQGRGETEAFF.

In this sample, this clone turned up a few times. The chain joins TRBV7-9 to TRBJ1-5; perhaps TRBD1 as D (6 bases). V was clipped by 4 bases and J by 5 bases, with 12 bases between them. Germline loops: CDR1 SEHNR, CDR2 FQNEAQ (reference sequence). The CDR3 is 14 amino acids. CDR3 amino acids: CASSWSRGDQPQHF. In DNA, the CDR3 is TGTGCCAGCAGCTGGTCCAGGGGAGATCAGCCCCAGCATTTT.

This sequence joins TRBV28 and TRBJ2-1, with no clear D. Trimming shortened V by 6 bases and J by 0 bases, and 12 bases separated the two germline ends. CDR3 length: 15 residues. CDR1 is MDHEN and CDR2 is SYDVKM in the germline V gene. CDR3: CASSPDHVSYNEQFF. The DNA for the CDR3 is TGTGCCAGCAGCCCCGATCATGTCTCCTACAATGAGCAGTTCTTC. Full variable domain (missing parts from reference TRBV28 and TRBJ2-1): DVKVTQSSRYLVKRTGEKVFLECVQDMDHENMFWYRQDPGLGLRLIYFSYDVKMKEKGDIPEGYSVSREKKERFSLILESASTNQTSMYLCASSPDHVSYNEQFFGPGTRLTVL.

The gene calls are TRBV28 and TRBJ2-1; D is unclear. Trimming removed 2 bases at V and 4 bases at J, with 6 bases between. CDR1 MDHEN and CDR2 SYDVKM come from the germline V gene. The length of the CDR3 is 13 residues. The DNA of the CDR3 is TGTGCCAGCAGTTTAGGGCTATACAATGAGCAGTTCTTC. Translation: CASSLGLYNEQFF.

This rearrangement joins TRBV4-2 to TRBJ2-1, with D perhaps given as TRBD1 or TRBD2 (5 bases each). This CDR3 is built from 15 residues. Trimming left V 1 base short and J 6 bases short, with 13 bases between. Germline V lookup: CDR1 LGHNA, CDR2 YNFKEQ. Here the CDR3 reads CASSQAGTLVNEQFF. The CDR3 nucleotides are TGTGCCAGCAGCCAAGCCGGGACCCTCGTCAATGAGCAGTTCTTC.

Only a few counts were recorded for this clone. This rearrangement joins TRBV5-1 to TRBJ1-2; D gene ambiguous. Trimming shortened V by 0 bases and J by 3 bases, and 3 bases separated the two germline ends. From germline, CDR1 is SGHRS and CDR2 YFSETQ. This CDR3 has 12 residues. This CDR3 is CASSLGHYGYTF. Here the CDR3 DNA reads TGCGCCAGCAGCTTGGGACACTATGGCTACACCTTC.

The chain combines TRBV7-2 with TRBJ1-2, with unresolved D. Germline V gives CDR1 SGHTA, CDR2 FQGNSA. V lost 1 base and J 2 bases, leaving 11 bases between the germline ends. This CDR3 spans 15 amino acids. The CDR3 DNA follows: TGTGCCAGCAGCTTAGTGGGGAGGGTGAACTATGGCTACACCTTC. Its translation: CASSLVGRVNYGYTF. The whole variable domain, remainder taken from reference TRBV7-2 and TRBJ1-2, is GAGVSQSPSNKVTEKGKDVELRCDPISGHTALYWYRQSLGQGLEFLIYFQGNSAPDKSGLPSDRFSAERTGGSVSTLTIQRTQQEDSAVYLCASSLVGRVNYGYTFGSGTRLTVV.

The genes are TRBV4-1 and TRBJ1-1; 7 nucleotides line up with TRBD1. The CDR3 loop spans 16 amino acids. The junction had 5 bases not matched to a gene; V was cut back by 1 base and J by 0 bases. The germline CDR1 and CDR2 sequences are MGHRA and YSYEKL. The CDR3: CASSQARDSLNTEAFF. The CDR3 bases are TGCGCCAGCAGCCAAGCCCGGGACAGCCTGAACACTGAAGCTTTCTTT.

The rearrangement uses TRBV2 and TRBJ2-5, with 8 nucleotides matching TRBD2. The DNA end lines up better with TRBJ2-7; the J call may be wrong. CDR1 SNHLY and CDR2 FYNNEI come from the germline V gene. This CDR3 region has 15 residues. The CDR3 DNA is TGTGCCAGCAGCTATACTAGCGGCCTTTCCTACGAGCAGTACTTC. Translation gives CASSYTSGLSYEQYF.

The gene calls are TRBV7-3 and TRBJ2-3; 9 bases map to TRBD2. Germline CDR1 and CDR2: SGHTA and FQGTGA. This CDR3 has 16 residues. The V gene end was trimmed by 4 bases and the J gene end by 3 bases; junction bases not matched to a gene: 8. The CDR3 nucleotides read TGTGCCAGCAGCTCCCTTAGCGGGAGAAGAACAGATACGCAGTATTTT. Protein: CASSSLSGRRTDTQYF.

V gene TRBV2 combines with J gene TRBJ1-2, with D maybe TRBD1 (6 bases). This CDR3 is 14 amino acids long. Trimming removed 7 bases from V and 4 bases from J, with 16 bases in between. From germline, CDR1 is SNHLY and CDR2 FYNNEI. The chain's CDR3 is CASTRLQGPYGYTF. Here the CDR3 DNA reads TGTGCCAGCACCCGCCTTCAGGGGCCCTATGGCTACACCTTC.

This clone occurred once. The V gene is TRBV20-1, the J gene TRBJ1-4; D gene uncertain. The CDR3 is made up of 11 amino acids. The germline V and J ends were trimmed by 3 bases and 3 bases, with 2 bases remaining between them. The germline V gene encodes CDR1 DFQATT and CDR2 SNEGSKA (reference sequence). In DNA form, the CDR3 reads TGCAGTGCTAGTCCTAATGAAAAACTGTTTTTT. Translated, it gives CSASPNEKLFF.

V and J are TRBV4-1 and TRBJ2-1; D is undetermined. Germline V gene sequence: CDR1 MGHRA, CDR2 YSYEKL. The CDR3 length is 15 residues. Trimming shortened V by 1 base and J by 4 bases, and 11 bases separated the two germline ends. The CDR3, as DNA: TGCGCCAGCAGCCAAGTTCATCTCCGTTACAATGAGCAGTTCTTC. Translation gives CASSQVHLRYNEQFF.

The CDR3 DNA sequence: TGTGCCAGTAGTATAGGCCGGGACAGTTACACCGGGGAGCTGTTTTTT. Translating it yields CASSIGRDSYTGELFF. J is TRBJ2-2 and V is TRBV19; 7 bases map to TRBD1. The CDR3 has 16 amino acids. V lost 1 base and J lost 3; bases outside the gene matches: 5. The germline gives CDR1 LNHDA, CDR2 SQIVND (reference sequence).

The chain employs TRBV30 and TRBJ2-5; the D is unclear. V was shortened by 3 bases and J by 3 bases, with 2 bases between the two germline ends. This CDR3 comprises 10 residues. CDR1 and CDR2 (germline): GTSNPN, SVGIG (reference sequence). The CDR3: CAWSKETQYF. CDR3 bases: TGTGCCTGGAGCAAAGAGACCCAGTACTTC.

About this clone itself: Compared with germline, one end of the junction differs, possibly owing to a read error. The genes are TRBV29-1 and TRBJ2-7; 8 bases are a match to TRBD2. CDR3 length: 12 amino acids. Germline assignment: CDR1 SQVTM and CDR2 ANQGSEA. CDR3 bases: TGCAGCGTGGAAGCGGGAGTCTACGAGCAGTACTTC. As protein: CSVEAGVYEQYF.